The 24 T cell receptor beta chains reported below all come from one sample, sequenced in a study of blood T cell repertoires in COVID-19. TCRdb's copy holds only in-frame clones and misses some; the assay was immunoSEQ multiplex PCR. The table lists about 160,000 clones, approximately 81% of them singletons. The sample was peripheral blood. Receptor source: a human donor with acute or convalescent COVID-19. The donor label of this sample is uncertain.

The V gene is TRBV4-3, the J gene TRBJ2-3; TRBD2 aligns across 10 bases. The trim removed 0 bases at V and 2 bases at J, leaving 8 bases unmatched. Germline loops: CDR1 LGHNA, CDR2 YSLEER. This CDR3 contains 18 residues. CDR3 in amino acids: CASSQDFLAGATTDTQYF. The CDR3 nucleotides are TGCGCCAGCAGCCAAGATTTTCTAGCGGGGGCCACCACAGATACGCAGTATTTT.

J is TRBJ2-5 and V is TRBV19, with D uncertain. There are 11 residues in the CDR3. V was trimmed by 6 bases and J by 5 bases, leaving 7 bases between them. Germline CDR1 reads LNHDA; CDR2 reads SQIVND (reference sequence). CDR3 sequence reads: CASSQRETQYF. The CDR3 nucleotides are TGTGCCAGTAGCCAACGGGAGACCCAGTACTTC.

The rearrangement joins TRBV28 to TRBJ1-1; D is possibly TRBD1 (5 bases). CDR1 and CDR2 from the germline V gene are MDHEN and SYDVKM. CDR3 length equals 15 residues. Trimming left V 2 bases short and J 6 bases short, with 16 bases between. CDR3 residues: CASSLNPQGRAEAFF. The CDR3 DNA sequence: TGTGCCAGCAGTTTAAACCCCCAGGGTAGGGCTGAAGCTTTCTTT.

The CDR3 spells CASRIRQGTSTDTQYF. CDR3 nucleotide sequence: TGTGCCAGCAGAATACGACAGGGAACGAGCACAGATACGCAGTATTTT. The gene calls are TRBV2 and TRBJ2-3, with 7 bases matching TRBD1. The V and J ends lost 6 bases and 0 bases, in that order; junction bases with no gene match: 9. From germline, CDR1 is SNHLY and CDR2 FYNNEI. This CDR3 comprises 16 residues.

The sample holds a few counts of this clone. Other DNA sequences of this sample code for an identical CDR3. CDR3 nucleotide sequence: TGTGCCAGCAGTTTAAGCAGGGGATATGGCTACACCTTC. It encodes CASSLSRGYGYTF. The rearrangement links TRBV28 to TRBJ1-2; maybe TRBD1 (6 bases). V lost 2 bases and J lost 5, with 9 bases in between. The CDR3 covers 13 residues. Germline V gene data show CDR1 as MDHEN and CDR2 as SYDVKM.

The rearrangement uses TRBV27 and TRBJ2-6; 10 positions match TRBD1. CDR3 length equals 21 residues. Germline CDR1 MNHEY, CDR2 SMNVEV (reference sequence). Trimming cost V 3 bases and J 1 base; bases outside gene matches: 15. CDR3 residues: CASSFVLAGTGVRSGANVLTF. In DNA form, the CDR3 reads TGTGCCAGCAGTTTTGTTCTGGCGGGGACAGGGGTCCGGTCTGGGGCCAACGTCCTGACTTTC. Together with reference TRBV27 and TRBJ2-6, the CDR3 gives the full variable domain: EAQVTQNPRYLITVTGKKLTVTCSQNMNHEYMSWYRQDPGLGLRQIYYSMNVEVTDKGDVPEGYKVSRKEKRNFPLILESPSPNQTSLYFCASSFVLAGTGVRSGANVLTFGAGSRLTVL.

The chain uses TRBV12-2 and TRBJ1-2. TRBV12-2 is a listed pseudogene. The CDR3 extends over 19 amino acids. The CDR3 here is CASRLDAGRSGGEIYGYTF. The CDR3 nucleotides are TGTGCAAGTCGCTTAGACGCCGGTCGGAGCGGGGGCGAAATCTATGGCTACACCTTC.

The chain uses TRBV9 and TRBJ1-1, with 7 bases lining up with TRBD1. The CDR3 runs 15 residues. V gave up 5 bases and J gave up 0 bases; unmatched junction bases: 7. Germline CDR1 and CDR2: SGDLS and YYNGEE. The CDR3 loop is CASSGRTGMNTEAFF. Here the CDR3 DNA reads TGTGCCAGCAGTGGACGGACAGGCATGAACACTGAAGCTTTCTTT. Full variable domain (outside the CDR3, taken from reference TRBV9 and TRBJ1-1): DSGVTQTPKHLITATGQRVTLRCSPRSGDLSVYWYQQSLDQGLQFLIQYYNGEERAKGNILERFSAQQFPDLHSELNLSSLELGDSALYFCASSGRTGMNTEAFFGQGTRLTVV.

The gene calls are TRBV4-2 and TRBJ1-6, with D uncertain. The germline CDR1 and CDR2 sequences are LGHNA and YNFKEQ. There are 15 residues in the CDR3. V gave up 5 bases and J gave up 6 bases, with 14 bases separating them. CDR3: CASSGWTGSNSPLHF. The CDR3 nucleotides are TGTGCCAGCAGCGGGTGGACGGGAAGTAATTCACCCCTCCACTTT.

The gene calls are TRBV3-1 (or the pseudogene TRBV3-2) and TRBJ2-1; 7 positions agree with TRBD2. CDR1 is LGHDT, CDR2 YNNKEL, per germline (reference sequence). The ends lost 3 bases at V and 9 bases at J; junction bases unmatched: 2. The CDR3 has 12 residues. The CDR3: CASSHLAGEQFF. Written as DNA, the CDR3 is TGTGCCAGCAGCCACTTAGCGGGTGAGCAGTTCTTC.

The chain has TRBV5-1 and TRBJ1-2; D not resolved. Germline V gene lookup returns CDR1 SGHRS and CDR2 YFSETQ. Between the trimmed V and J ends, which lost 0 bases and 2 bases, there was a span of 8 bases. This CDR3 region has 14 residues. The CDR3 reads CASSLATGNYGYTF. DNA for the CDR3: TGCGCCAGCAGCTTGGCGACTGGCAACTATGGCTACACCTTC. The variable domain in full, with the rest retrieved from reference TRBV5-1 and TRBJ1-2, is KAGVTQTPRYLIKTRGQQVTLSCSPISGHRSVSWYQQTPGQGLQFLFEYFSETQRNKGNFPGRFSGRQFSNSRSEMNVSTLELGDSALYLCASSLATGNYGYTFGSGTRLTVV.

The chain uses TRBV27 and TRBJ1-5; TRBD1 is a possible D gene (6 bases). V was cut by 2 bases and J by 9 bases, with 14 bases left in between. Germline CDR1 and CDR2: MNHEY and SMNVEV (reference sequence). CDR3 length: 14 amino acids. CDR3 amino acids: CASSLIGGFSPQHF. In nucleotides, the CDR3 is TGTGCCAGCAGTTTAATTGGGGGCTTTTCGCCCCAGCATTTT.

This clone was observed once. This chain connects TRBV5-6 to TRBJ1-2, with 10 nucleotides matching TRBD1. CDR1 and CDR2 (germline): SGHDT, YYEEEE. V shed 0 bases, J shed 8 bases, and the junction held 4 bases outside the gene matches. This CDR3 region has 14 residues. Here the CDR3 DNA reads TGTGCCAGCAGCTTGGTGGGGACAGGGGACGGCTACACCTTC. Translation gives CASSLVGTGDGYTF.

The J gene is TRBJ2-1, the V gene TRBV4-1; the D gene is possibly TRBD2 (7 bases). With 5 bases removed from V and 1 base from J, the gap between germline ends came to 15 bases. Germline assignment: CDR1 MGHRA and CDR2 YSYEKL. CDR3 length equals 16 residues. CDR3: CASSRGGSRSYNEQFF. The DNA of the CDR3 is TGCGCCAGCAGCAGGGGGGGGTCGAGGTCCTACAATGAGCAGTTCTTC.

This chain links TRBV14 with TRBJ1-2; tentatively, D is TRBD1 (5 bases). The CDR3 has 14 amino acids. The germline V gene encodes CDR1 SGHDN and CDR2 FVKESK. Trimming took 4 bases from V and 2 from J, leaving 11 bases between them. The CDR3 nucleotides are TGTGCCAGCAGCCCGGCCGGGGGAAACTATGGCTACACCTTC. Its protein product is CASSPAGGNYGYTF.

This clone was seen a handful of times. The chain uses TRBV27 and TRBJ1-4; a weak D match, TRBD1 (5 bases). This CDR3 has 14 amino acids. Trimming removed 5 bases at V and 4 bases at J, with 11 bases between. CDR1 MNHEY and CDR2 SMNVEV come from the germline V gene (reference sequence). The CDR3 DNA is TGTGCCAGCAGTCTCACAGGCCTTAATGAAAAACTGTTTTTT. Translated: CASSLTGLNEKLFF.

This chain uses TRBV6-5 with TRBJ2-5; 7 bases match TRBD1. CDR3 length: 13 amino acids. Looked up from germline, CDR1 is MNHEY and CDR2 is SVGAGI. Trimming took 7 bases from V and 4 from J; bases not matched to a gene: 6. Here the CDR3 reads CASKGTVRETQYF. DNA of the CDR3: TGTGCCAGCAAGGGGACAGTTCGAGAGACCCAGTACTTC.

This rearrangement joins TRBV5-6 to TRBJ2-7; a weak D match, TRBD2 (6 bases). Germline V gene sequence: CDR1 SGHDT, CDR2 YYEEEE. The CDR3 is 15 amino acids. Trimming stripped 4 bases from V and 3 bases from J, with 17 bases between. CDR3 sequence reads: CASSRGFGGSYEQYF. The CDR3, as DNA: TGTGCCAGCAGCCGTGGCTTTGGGGGGAGCTACGAGCAGTACTTC. The full variable domain, rest sourced from reference TRBV5-6 and TRBJ2-7, is DAGVTQSPTHLIKTRGQQVTLRCSPKSGHDTVSWYQQALGQGPQFIFQYYEEEERQRGNFPDRFSGHQFPNYSSELNVNALLLGDSALYLCASSRGFGGSYEQYFGPGTRLTVT.

The rearrangement uses TRBV6-5 and TRBJ1-1; D gene uncertain. The germline V and J ends were trimmed by 2 bases and 2 bases, with 9 bases remaining between them. CDR3 size: 14 residues. CDR1 and CDR2 (germline): MNHEY, SVGAGI. CDR3: CASSYGEINTEAFF. The CDR3 DNA reads TGTGCCAGCAGTTACGGGGAGATTAACACTGAAGCTTTCTTT.

This clone was seen just once. The chain is built from TRBV2 and TRBJ1-4; 11 positions match TRBD1. CDR3 length equals 15 residues. With 2 bases clipped from V and 6 bases from J, the junction kept 2 bases outside the gene matches. Germline CDR1 SNHLY, CDR2 FYNNEI. CDR3: CASSEQDRGHEKLFF. CDR3 nucleotide sequence: TGTGCCAGCAGTGAACAGGACAGGGGGCATGAAAAACTGTTTTTT.

The chain is built from TRBV11-3 and TRBJ2-3; 10 positions match TRBD1. The junction had 2 bases not matched to a gene; V was cut back by 3 bases and J by 2 bases. The CDR3 totals 15 residues. Germline V gene sequence: CDR1 SGHNT, CDR2 YENEEA. CDR3 loop: CASSFRQGATDTQYF. The CDR3 nucleotides are TGTGCCAGCAGCTTCCGACAGGGGGCCACAGATACGCAGTATTTT.

This clone is a singleton in its sample. The CDR3, as DNA: TGCGCCAGCAGCCATCAGGGACAGGGAGGTTCCAATCTGCCCGCCTACGAGCAGTACTTC. Translation: CASSHQGQGGSNLPAYEQYF. The rearrangement links TRBV5-1 to TRBJ2-7, with 9 positions matching TRBD1. V lost 4 bases and J lost 2; bases outside the gene matches: 22. The CDR3 spans 20 residues. Germline CDR1 is SGHRS and CDR2 is YFSETQ.

The chain links TRBV3-1 (or the pseudogene TRBV3-2) to TRBJ2-4; 7 bases agree with TRBD1. From germline, CDR1 is LGHDT and CDR2 YNNKEL (reference sequence). This CDR3 contains 16 residues. The trim removed 0 bases at V and 5 bases at J, leaving 7 bases unmatched. DNA of the CDR3: TGTGCCAGCAGCCAAGAAAACCCCGGGACAGAAAACATTCAGTACTTC. This encodes CASSQENPGTENIQYF.

J is TRBJ1-2 and V is TRBV29-1; possibly TRBD1 for D (6 bases). The germline gives CDR1 SQVTM, CDR2 ANQGSEA. This CDR3 contains 14 residues. Between the trimmed V and J ends, which lost 1 base and 4 bases, there was a span of 13 bases. CDR3 amino acids: CSVEAGQLIYGYTF. The CDR3 nucleotides are TGCAGCGTTGAAGCGGGACAACTAATCTATGGCTACACCTTC.